The present T cell receptor beta chain was sequenced within a study of shared clonotypes between healthy human individuals. Comment on this clone: Antigen: not known.

This was a deep-level run. Only in-frame clones appear in the TCRdb table, and some are missing; sequencing was by immunoSEQ multiplex PCR. Counted here are 2.3 million or so clones, approximately 93% occurring once; the ten biggest clones make up 0.39%. General study results and limits: Naive subsets generally exceeded memory subsets in estimated richness.

This clonotype originated in a man aged 18 to 30 in good health. Some clones in this sample may be carry-over from other donors' samples. Sequenced input: naive CD4+ T cells from PBMCs. The subset denotes: CD45RA+ positively selected.

This CDR3 reads CASSLPGLYGYTF. Written as DNA, the CDR3 is TGTGCCAGCAGTCTCCCGGGGCTCTATGGCTACACCTTC. The chain links TRBV28 to TRBJ1-2, with a possible D match to TRBD1 (5 bases). Germline assignment: CDR1 MDHEN and CDR2 SYDVKM. The CDR3 contains 13 residues. V was clipped by 5 bases and J by 4 bases, with 11 bases between them.